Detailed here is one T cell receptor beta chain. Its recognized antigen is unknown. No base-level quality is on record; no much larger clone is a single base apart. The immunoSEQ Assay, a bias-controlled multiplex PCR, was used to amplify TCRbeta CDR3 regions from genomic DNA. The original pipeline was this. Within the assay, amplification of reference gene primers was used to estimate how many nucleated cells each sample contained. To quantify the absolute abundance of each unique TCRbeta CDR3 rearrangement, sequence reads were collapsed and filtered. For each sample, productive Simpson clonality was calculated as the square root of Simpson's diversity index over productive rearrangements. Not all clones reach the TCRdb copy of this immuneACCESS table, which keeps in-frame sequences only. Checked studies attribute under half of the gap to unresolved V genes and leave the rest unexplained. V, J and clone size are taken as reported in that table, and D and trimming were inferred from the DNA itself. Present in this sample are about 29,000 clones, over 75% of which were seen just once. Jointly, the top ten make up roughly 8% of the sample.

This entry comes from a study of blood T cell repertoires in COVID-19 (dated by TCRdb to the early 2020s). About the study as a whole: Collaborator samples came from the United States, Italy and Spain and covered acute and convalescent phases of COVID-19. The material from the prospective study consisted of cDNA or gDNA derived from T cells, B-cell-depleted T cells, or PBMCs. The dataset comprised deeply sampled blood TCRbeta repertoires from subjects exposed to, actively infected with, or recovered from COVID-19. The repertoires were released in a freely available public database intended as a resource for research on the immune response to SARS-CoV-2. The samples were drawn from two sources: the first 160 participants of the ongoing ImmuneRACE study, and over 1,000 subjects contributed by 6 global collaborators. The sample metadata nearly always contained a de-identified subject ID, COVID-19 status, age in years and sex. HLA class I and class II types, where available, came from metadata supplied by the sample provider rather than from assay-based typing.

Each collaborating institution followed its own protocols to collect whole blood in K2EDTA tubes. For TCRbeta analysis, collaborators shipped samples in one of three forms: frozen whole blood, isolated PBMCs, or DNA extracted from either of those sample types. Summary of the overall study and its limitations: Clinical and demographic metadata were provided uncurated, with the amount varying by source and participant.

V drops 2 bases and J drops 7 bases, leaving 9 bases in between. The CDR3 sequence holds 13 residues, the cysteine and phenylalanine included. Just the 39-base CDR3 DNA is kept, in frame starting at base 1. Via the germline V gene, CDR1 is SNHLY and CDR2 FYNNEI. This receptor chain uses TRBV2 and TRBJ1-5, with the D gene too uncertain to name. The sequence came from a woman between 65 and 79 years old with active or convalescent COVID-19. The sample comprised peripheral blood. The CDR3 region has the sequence CASSEQVLQPQHF. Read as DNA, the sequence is TGTGCCAGCAGTGAACAGGTATTGCAGCCCCAGCATTTT.